This T cell receptor (beta chain) was recorded in a study of shared T cell receptors in the human thymus. TCRdb keeps only in-frame clones here, not all; method: immunoSEQ multiplex PCR. The sample shows hundreds of thousands of clones, more than 75% of them seen only once. The same data also contributed to another study, on human thymus T cells. This second study says: Each of the donors was a healthy Finnish infant who was undergoing open corrective cardiac surgery for congenital heart defects. Corrective cardiac operations yielded the resected thymus tissue. A high degree of thymic repertoire overlap among unrelated individuals was reported in related research.

Sample: thymocytes. This TCR was recovered from a boy younger than two with a congenital heart defect.

The DNA of the CDR3 is TGTGCCAGCAGTGATCCGAGCGGAGGGGGCACAGATACGCAGTATTTT. It translates to CASSDPSGGGTDTQYF. V gene TRBV25-1 combines with J gene TRBJ2-3, with a tentative D call TRBD2 (6 bases). CDR3 length: 16 amino acids. Germline V gene data show CDR1 as MGHDK and CDR2 as SYGVNS. V lost 3 bases and J lost 1, with 14 bases in between.